This T cell receptor beta chain was observed in a study of post-analysis software for immune sequencing data. Study observations and caveats: Strong same-batch co-clustering of samples appeared with F measure clustering. When patients were compared with controls, four or five TRBV segments were more frequent, TRBV5-6, TRBV5-1 and TRBV20-1 among them. Significantly lower normalized Chao1 diversity was seen in multiple sclerosis patients than in controls.

Trimming cost V 0 bases and J 7 bases; bases outside gene matches: 10. CDR1 SGHVS and CDR2 FNYEAQ come from the germline V gene. The CDR3 runs to 17 residues. The table lists this clonotype with a few counts. Its specificity is unknown. Each TCR beta cDNA library carried unique molecular identifiers. It was from roughly 1 to 10 million T cells that 450,000 to 550,000 cDNA molecules came. TCRdb reprocessed the PCR reads via MiXCR and lists one record per CDR3 protein. The sample has about 430,000 distinct CDR3 sequences, 30% to 40% seen once. The receptor was isolated from a girl aged 2-15 years with multiple sclerosis. Sequenced input: blood. The V and J genes are TRBV7-6 and TRBJ2-1, with 9 positions matching TRBD2. CDR3: CASSLALAGVMVNEQFF. The CDR3 bases are TGTGCCAGCAGCTTAGCTTTAGCGGGAGTAATGGTAAATGAGCAGTTCTTC. The whole variable domain, filled in from reference TRBV7-6 and TRBJ2-1, reads GAGVSQSPRYKVTKRGQDVALRCDPISGHVSLYWYRQALGQGPEFLTYFNYEAQQDKSGLPNDRFSAERPEGSISTLTIQRTEQRDSAMYRCASSLALAGVMVNEQFFGPGTRLTVL.